The T cell receptor (beta chain) under discussion was sequenced for a study of cytomegalovirus exposure and HLA in healthy donors. This clone has a handful of counts. Its matching antigen is unknown. Vbeta (60) and Jbeta (13) primers were used in the PCR. Method: immunoSEQ multiplex PCR; TCRdb's copy keeps in-frame clones and lacks some. The sample lists over 150,000 clones, 80% occurring once. Broader study findings: It was reported in a later analysis that an Asian-associated ancestry cluster showed fewer N-insertions than the roughly 670-donor mean.

J lost 4 bases, V lost 0 bases, and 2 bases had no gene match. Germline CDR1 and CDR2: LGHNA and YSLEER. CDR3 length: 16 amino acids. The receptor comes from a man under 40 in good health and CMV-seropositive. The J gene is TRBJ2-6, the V gene TRBV4-3; TRBD1 aligns across 8 bases. What was sequenced was PBMCs. The CDR3 loop is CASSQEGQAGANVLTF. CDR3 coding DNA: TGCGCCAGCAGCCAAGAGGGACAGGCCGGGGCCAACGTCCTGACTTTC.